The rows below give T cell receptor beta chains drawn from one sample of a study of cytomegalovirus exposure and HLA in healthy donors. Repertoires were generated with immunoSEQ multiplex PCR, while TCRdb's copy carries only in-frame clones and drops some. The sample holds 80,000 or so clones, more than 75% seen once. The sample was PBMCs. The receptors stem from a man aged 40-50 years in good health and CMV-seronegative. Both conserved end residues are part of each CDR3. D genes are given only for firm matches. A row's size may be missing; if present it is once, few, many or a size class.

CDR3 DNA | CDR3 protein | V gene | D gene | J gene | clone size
TGTGCCAGCTCACCGCTTCTAGCGGCGAGTGAAAAGGAGCAGTTCTTC | CASSPLLAASEKEQFF | TRBV18 | TRBD2 | TRBJ2-1 | -
TGCGCCAGCAGCTTGGAGGGAGGGTGGCAAGAGACCCAGTACTTC | CASSLEGGWQETQYF | TRBV5-1 | TRBD2 | TRBJ2-5 | -
TGCGCCAGCAGCTTGGGTGGGACAGGGGAAGAGACCCAGTACTTC | CASSLGGTGEETQYF | TRBV5-1 | TRBD1 | TRBJ2-5 | -
TGCAGCGGCACTGGACAGGGGAACACTGAAGCTTTCTTT | CSGTGQGNTEAFF | TRBV29-1 | TRBD1 | TRBJ1-1 | -
TGTGCCAGCAGTGTTCGGACGGAGGATCAGCCCCAGCATTTT | CASSVRTEDQPQHF | TRBV2 | - | TRBJ1-5 | -
TGCGCCAGCAGTACAGGGGCTGGCGAGCAGTACTTC | CASSTGAGEQYF | TRBV10-1 | TRBD1 | TRBJ2-7 | -
TGCAGCGTTGTAGTGCAGGGAGGCGGAAACACCATATATTTT | CSVVVQGGGNTIYF | TRBV29-1 | - | TRBJ1-3 | -
TGTGCCAGCAGTTCTCCCGGACAGGGGAACGAGCAGTACTTC | CASSSPGQGNEQYF | TRBV6-5 | TRBD1 | TRBJ2-7 | few
TGCGCCAGCTTTAGGACTAGCTCCGAGACCCAGTACTTC | CASFRTSSETQYF | TRBV10-1 | TRBD2 | TRBJ2-5 | -
TGCGCCAGCAGCCCGGACTTAGTTTATACGCAGTATTTT | CASSPDLVYTQYF | TRBV4-3 | - | TRBJ2-3 | -
TGCAGCGTTGATGGAGGGGGCCAGGGCTATGGCTACACCTTC | CSVDGGGQGYGYTF | TRBV29-1 | TRBD1 | TRBJ1-2 | -
TGTGCCAGCAGCCCCACTGGGTCTCGAGGTGAAAAACTGTTTTTT | CASSPTGSRGEKLFF | TRBV5-4 | - | TRBJ1-4 | -
TGTGCCAGCAGCTCCACATCAAGGACAGGTTGGGCTGAAGCTTTCTTT | CASSSTSRTGWAEAFF | TRBV7-9 | TRBD1 | TRBJ1-1 | -
TGCGCCAGCAGCTTAGGAGGGTCCGGGGAGCTGTTTTTT | CASSLGGSGELFF | TRBV5-1 | - | TRBJ2-2 | few
TGTGCCAGCAGCTTGAGGGACAGGGTGATTTACTCTGGGGCCAACGTCCTGACTTTC | CASSLRDRVIYSGANVLTF | TRBV7-9 | TRBD1 | TRBJ2-6 | -
TGTGCCAGCAGTTACCACAGGGCTTACGAGCAGTACTTC | CASSYHRAYEQYF | TRBV6-5 | - | TRBJ2-7 | -
TGTGCCTGGAGGCCGGGACAGGGAGGGAACACCATATATTTT | CAWRPGQGGNTIYF | TRBV30 | TRBD1 | TRBJ1-3 | once
TGTGCCAGCAGCGTCGGGACAGGGGGCTCTTATGGCTACACCTTC | CASSVGTGGSYGYTF | TRBV5-4 | TRBD1 | TRBJ1-2 | -
TGTGCCAGCAGTTACTGGGGACAGCAGAGCGAGCAGTACTTC | CASSYWGQQSEQYF | TRBV6-5 | TRBD1 | TRBJ2-7 | -
TGTGCCAGCAGCTTAACAAGGGACACCGTCGGAGGCTACACCTTC | CASSLTRDTVGGYTF | TRBV7-8 | - | TRBJ1-2 | -
TGTGCCAGCAGCTTAGGACAGCTCCATACGCAGTATTTT | CASSLGQLHTQYF | TRBV7-2 | - | TRBJ2-3 | -
TGTGCCAGCAGTCAAACAGCCAACTATGGCTACACCTTC | CASSQTANYGYTF | TRBV6-1 | - | TRBJ1-2 | -
TGTGCCAGCAGCTTAGAATCTACAGTGAACACTGAAGCTTTCTTT | CASSLESTVNTEAFF | TRBV7-3 | - | TRBJ1-1 | few
TGTGCCAGCTCCCCGAGGGAGGGGTGGAGTGGCATGAACACTGAAGCTTTCTTT | CASSPREGWSGMNTEAFF | TRBV18 | - | TRBJ1-1 | -
TGTGCCATCAGTAAATTGCAGGGGAACACTGAAGCTTTCTTT | CAISKLQGNTEAFF | TRBV10-3 | - | TRBJ1-1 | few
TGTGCCAGCAGCTGGACTAGCGGTAAAGAGACCCAGTACTTC | CASSWTSGKETQYF | TRBV7-6 | TRBD2 | TRBJ2-5 | -
TGTGCCAGCAACCTAGCGGGGGGGGAATGGGAGCAGTACTTC | CASNLAGGEWEQYF | TRBV7-9 | TRBD2 | TRBJ2-7 | -
TGCGCCAGCAGCCAAGAGATAGGGGGCAATCAGCCCCAGCATTTT | CASSQEIGGNQPQHF | TRBV4-3 | - | TRBJ1-5 | many
TGTGCCAGCAGCTTAGAGCGGTTCTACGAGCAGTACTTC | CASSLERFYEQYF | TRBV11-1 | - | TRBJ2-7 | -